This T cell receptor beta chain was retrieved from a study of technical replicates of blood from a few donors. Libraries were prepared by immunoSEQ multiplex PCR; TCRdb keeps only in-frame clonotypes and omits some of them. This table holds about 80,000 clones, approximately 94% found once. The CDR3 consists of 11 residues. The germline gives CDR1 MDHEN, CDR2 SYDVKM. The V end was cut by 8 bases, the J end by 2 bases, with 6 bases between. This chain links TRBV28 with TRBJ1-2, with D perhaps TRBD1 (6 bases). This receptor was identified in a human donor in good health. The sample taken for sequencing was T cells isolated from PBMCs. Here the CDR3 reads CASGQNYGYTF. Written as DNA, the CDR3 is TGTGCCAGCGGACAGAACTATGGCTACACCTTC.